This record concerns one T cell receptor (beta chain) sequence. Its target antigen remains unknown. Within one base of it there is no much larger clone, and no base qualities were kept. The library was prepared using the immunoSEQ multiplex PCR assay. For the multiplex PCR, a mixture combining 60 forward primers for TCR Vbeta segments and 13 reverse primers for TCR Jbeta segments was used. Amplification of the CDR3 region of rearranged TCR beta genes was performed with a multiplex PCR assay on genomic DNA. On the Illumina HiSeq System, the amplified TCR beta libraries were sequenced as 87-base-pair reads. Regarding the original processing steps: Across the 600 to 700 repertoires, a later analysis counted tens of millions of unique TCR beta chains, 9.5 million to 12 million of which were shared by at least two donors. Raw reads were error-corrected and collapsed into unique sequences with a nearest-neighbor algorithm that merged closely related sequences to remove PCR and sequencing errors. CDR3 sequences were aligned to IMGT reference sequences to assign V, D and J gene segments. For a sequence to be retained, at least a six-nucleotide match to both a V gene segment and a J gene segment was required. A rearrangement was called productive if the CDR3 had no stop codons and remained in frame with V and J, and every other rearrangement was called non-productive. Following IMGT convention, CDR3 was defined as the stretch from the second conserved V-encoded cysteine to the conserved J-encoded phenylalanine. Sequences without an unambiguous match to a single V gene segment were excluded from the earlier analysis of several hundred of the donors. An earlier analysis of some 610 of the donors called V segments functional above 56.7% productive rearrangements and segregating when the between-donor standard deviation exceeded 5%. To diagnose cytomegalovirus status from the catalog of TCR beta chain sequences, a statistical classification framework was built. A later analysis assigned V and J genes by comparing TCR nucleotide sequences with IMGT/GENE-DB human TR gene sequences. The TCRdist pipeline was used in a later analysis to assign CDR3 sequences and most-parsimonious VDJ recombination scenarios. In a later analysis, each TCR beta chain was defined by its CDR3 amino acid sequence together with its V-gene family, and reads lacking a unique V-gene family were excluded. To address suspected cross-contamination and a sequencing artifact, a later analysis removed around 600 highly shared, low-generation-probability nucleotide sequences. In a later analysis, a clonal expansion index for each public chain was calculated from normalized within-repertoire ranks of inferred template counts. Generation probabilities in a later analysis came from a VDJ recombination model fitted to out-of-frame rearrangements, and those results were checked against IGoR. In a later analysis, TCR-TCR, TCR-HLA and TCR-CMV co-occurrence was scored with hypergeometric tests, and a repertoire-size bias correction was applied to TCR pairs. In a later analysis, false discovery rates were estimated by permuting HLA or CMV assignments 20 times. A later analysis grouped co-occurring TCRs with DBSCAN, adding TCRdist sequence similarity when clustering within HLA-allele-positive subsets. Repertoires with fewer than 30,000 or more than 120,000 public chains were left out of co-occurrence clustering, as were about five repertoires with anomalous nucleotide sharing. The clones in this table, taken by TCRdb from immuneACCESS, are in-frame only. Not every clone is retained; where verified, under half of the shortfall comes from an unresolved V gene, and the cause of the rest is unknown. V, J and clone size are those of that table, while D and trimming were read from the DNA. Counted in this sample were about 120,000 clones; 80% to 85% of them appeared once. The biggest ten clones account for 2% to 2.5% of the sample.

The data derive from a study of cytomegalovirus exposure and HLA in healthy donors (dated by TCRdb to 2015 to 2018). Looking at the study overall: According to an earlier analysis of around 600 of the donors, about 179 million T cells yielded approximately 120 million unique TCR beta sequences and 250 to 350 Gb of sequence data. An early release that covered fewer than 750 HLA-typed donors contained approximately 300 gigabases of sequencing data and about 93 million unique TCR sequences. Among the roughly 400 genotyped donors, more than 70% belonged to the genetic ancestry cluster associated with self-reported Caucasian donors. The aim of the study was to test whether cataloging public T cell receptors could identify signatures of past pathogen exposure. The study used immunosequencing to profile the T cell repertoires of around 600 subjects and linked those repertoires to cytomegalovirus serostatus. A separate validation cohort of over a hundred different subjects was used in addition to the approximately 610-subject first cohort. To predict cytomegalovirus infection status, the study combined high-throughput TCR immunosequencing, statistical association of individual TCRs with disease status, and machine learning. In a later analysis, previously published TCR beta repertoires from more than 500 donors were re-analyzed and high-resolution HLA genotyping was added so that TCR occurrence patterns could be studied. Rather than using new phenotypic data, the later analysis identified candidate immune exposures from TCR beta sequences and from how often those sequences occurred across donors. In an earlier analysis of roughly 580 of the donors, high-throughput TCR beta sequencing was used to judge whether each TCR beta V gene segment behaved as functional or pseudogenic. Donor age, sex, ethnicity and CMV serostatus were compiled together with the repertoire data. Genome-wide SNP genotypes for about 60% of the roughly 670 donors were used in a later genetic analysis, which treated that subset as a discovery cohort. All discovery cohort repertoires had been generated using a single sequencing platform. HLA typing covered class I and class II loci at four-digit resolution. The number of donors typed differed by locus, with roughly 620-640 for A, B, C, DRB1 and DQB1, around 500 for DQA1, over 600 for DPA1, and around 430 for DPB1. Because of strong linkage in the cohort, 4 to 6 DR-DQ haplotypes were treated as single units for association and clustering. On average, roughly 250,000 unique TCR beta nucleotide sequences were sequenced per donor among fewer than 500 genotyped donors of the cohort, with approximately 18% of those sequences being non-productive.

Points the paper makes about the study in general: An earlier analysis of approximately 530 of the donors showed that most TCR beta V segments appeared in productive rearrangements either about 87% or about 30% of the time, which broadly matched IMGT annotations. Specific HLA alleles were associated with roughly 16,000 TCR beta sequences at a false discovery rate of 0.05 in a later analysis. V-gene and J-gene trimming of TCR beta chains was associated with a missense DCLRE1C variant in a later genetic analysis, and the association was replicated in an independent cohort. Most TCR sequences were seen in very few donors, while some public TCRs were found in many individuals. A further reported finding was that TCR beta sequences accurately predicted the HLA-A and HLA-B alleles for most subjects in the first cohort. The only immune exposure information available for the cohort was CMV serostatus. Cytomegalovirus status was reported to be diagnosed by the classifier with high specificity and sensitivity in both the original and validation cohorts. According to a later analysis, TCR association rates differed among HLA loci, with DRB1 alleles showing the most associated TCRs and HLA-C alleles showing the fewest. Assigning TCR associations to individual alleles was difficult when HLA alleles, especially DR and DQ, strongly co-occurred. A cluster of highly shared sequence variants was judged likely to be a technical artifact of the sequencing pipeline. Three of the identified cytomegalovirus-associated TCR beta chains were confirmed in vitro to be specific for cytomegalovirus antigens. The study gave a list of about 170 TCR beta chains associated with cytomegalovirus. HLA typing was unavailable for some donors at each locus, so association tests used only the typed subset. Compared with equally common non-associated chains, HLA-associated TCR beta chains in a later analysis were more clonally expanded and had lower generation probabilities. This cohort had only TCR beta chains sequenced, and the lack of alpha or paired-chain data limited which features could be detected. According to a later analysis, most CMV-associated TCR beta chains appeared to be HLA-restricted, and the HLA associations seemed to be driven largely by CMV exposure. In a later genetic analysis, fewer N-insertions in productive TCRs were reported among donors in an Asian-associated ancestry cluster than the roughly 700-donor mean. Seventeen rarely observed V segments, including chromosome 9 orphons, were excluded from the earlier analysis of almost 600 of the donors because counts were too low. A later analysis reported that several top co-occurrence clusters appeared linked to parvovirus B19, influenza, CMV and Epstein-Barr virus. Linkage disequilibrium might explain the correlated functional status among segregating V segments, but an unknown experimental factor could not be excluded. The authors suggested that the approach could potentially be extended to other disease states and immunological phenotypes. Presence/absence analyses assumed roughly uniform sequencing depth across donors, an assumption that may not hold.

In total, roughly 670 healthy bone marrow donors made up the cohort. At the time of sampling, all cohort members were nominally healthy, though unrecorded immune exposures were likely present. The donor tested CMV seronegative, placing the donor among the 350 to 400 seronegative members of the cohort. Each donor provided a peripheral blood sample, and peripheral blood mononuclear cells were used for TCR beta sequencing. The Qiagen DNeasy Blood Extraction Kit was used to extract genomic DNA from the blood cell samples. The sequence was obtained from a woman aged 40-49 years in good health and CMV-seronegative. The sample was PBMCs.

The CDR3 protein is CASSFNEGTYEQYF. The sequence in DNA is TGTGCCAGCAGCTTTAACGAGGGAACCTACGAGCAGTACTTC. The V and J segments used are TRBV11-2 and TRBJ2-7; matching of 5 bases hints at TRBD2 as the D gene. CDR1 and CDR2 were assigned from the germline V gene as SGHAT and FQNNGV. V is reduced by 3 bases and J by 2 bases, leaving a spacing of 11 bases between them. The CDR3 numbers 14 residues from cysteine through phenylalanine. Only the CDR3 DNA is retained, 42 bases long and in frame from the first base.